The entry that follows covers one T cell receptor (beta chain) sequence. Its antigen is undetermined. V was cut by 4 bases and J by 7 bases, with 9 bases left in between. This CDR3 is 13 amino acids long. Germline CDR1 SGHNT, CDR2 YYREEE (reference sequence). These data are taken from a study of OX40 agonist ivuxolimab in advanced cancers. Study overall: Having had anti-PD-1, anti-PD-L1 or anti-CTLA-4 therapy before was allowed, and over 35% had some.

Study-level findings and limits: Antigen specificity was not determined for the expanded peripheral T cells. Both blood CD4+ and CD8+ T cells showed clonal growth by week 6 at 0.1 to 3.0 mg/kg. Low levels of normalized T-cell clonal expansion also appeared in some nonresponders.

Sequencing was performed with immunoSEQ multiplex PCR; in TCRdb, only in-frame clones are kept and a portion is missing. The table has roughly 100,000 clones, roughly nine tenths seen once. The receptor was derived from an adult with an advanced solid tumor such as melanoma, head and neck, liver or kidney cancer. The chain is built from TRBV5-4 and TRBJ1-6, with a tentative D call TRBD1 (5 bases). The input for sequencing was CD4+ or CD8+ T cells sorted from blood, taken in a trial of the OX40 agonist ivuxolimab. CDR3 residues: CASSPRQNSPLHF. The CDR3 nucleotides read TGTGCCAGCAGCCCCCGACAGAATTCACCCCTCCACTTT.